The clone carrying this TCR beta chain has only a few counts. The data derive from a study of blood T cell repertoires in COVID-19. The CDR3 has 17 residues. J lost 5 bases, V lost 4 bases, and 14 bases had no gene match. Germline CDR1 reads LGHNA; CDR2 reads YNFKEQ. Sequencing was performed with immunoSEQ multiplex PCR; in TCRdb, only in-frame clones are kept and a portion is missing. In the table there are 300,000 or so clones, approximately 86% of which are singletons. The clonotype was recovered from a man between 65 and 85 years old with acute or convalescent COVID-19. Sequenced sample: peripheral blood. The chain uses TRBV4-2 and TRBJ1-5; 7 nucleotides match TRBD1. Written as DNA, the CDR3 is TGTGCCAGCAGCCCTTCGGACAGGTCGGGCACTCATCAGCCCCAGCATTTT. Translating it yields CASSPSDRSGTHQPQHF.